This T cell receptor beta chain was identified in a study of T cells in Graves' hyperthyroidism and ophthalmopathy. About the research overall: Peripheral blood draws took place at initial diagnosis, ahead of any treatment.

This clonotype was seen many times. V was shortened by 2 bases and J by 5 bases, with 6 bases between the two germline ends. CDR3 length: 12 amino acids. Germline lookup yields CDR1 KGHDR and CDR2 SFDVKD. RNA transcripts were the template for amplifying TCR beta CDR3 regions. When the TCR CDR3 underwent first-round RT-PCR, the HTBI primer set was used. TCRdb re-called the multiplex PCR reads through MiXCR, storing one row per CDR3 protein. In the table there are roughly 150,000 distinct CDR3 sequences, 9.4% of which are singletons. The study excluded patients with uncontrolled infection, other autoimmune disease, pregnancy or lactation. Clinicians diagnosed patients from clinical symptoms, serum thyroxine and TRAb, thyroid ultrasound and orbital computed tomography.

This rearrangement joins TRBV24-1 to TRBJ2-7; no clear D. The TCR originated in a woman between 18 and 29 years old with Graves' hyperthyroidism that later progressed to Graves' ophthalmopathy. The sequencing sample was made of blood. CDR3: CATSDYRDEQYF. The CDR3 DNA reads TGTGCCACCAGTGATTACCGCGACGAGCAGTACTTC.